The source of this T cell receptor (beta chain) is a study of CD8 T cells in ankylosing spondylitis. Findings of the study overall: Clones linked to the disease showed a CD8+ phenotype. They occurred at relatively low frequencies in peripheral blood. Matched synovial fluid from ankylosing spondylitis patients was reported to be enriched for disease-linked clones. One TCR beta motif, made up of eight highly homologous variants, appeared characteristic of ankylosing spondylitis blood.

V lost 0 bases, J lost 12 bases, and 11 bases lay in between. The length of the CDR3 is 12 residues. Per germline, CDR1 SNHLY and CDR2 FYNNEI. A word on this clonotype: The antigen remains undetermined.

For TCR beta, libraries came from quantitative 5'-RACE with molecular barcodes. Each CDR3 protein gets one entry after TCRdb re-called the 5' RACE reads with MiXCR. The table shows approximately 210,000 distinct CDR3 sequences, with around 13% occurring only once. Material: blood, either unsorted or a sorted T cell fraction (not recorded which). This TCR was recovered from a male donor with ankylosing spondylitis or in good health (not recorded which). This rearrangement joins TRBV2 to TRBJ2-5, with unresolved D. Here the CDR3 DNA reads TGTGCCAGCAGTGAAGCGAAACAGCCGAAGTACTTC. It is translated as CASSEAKQPKYF.